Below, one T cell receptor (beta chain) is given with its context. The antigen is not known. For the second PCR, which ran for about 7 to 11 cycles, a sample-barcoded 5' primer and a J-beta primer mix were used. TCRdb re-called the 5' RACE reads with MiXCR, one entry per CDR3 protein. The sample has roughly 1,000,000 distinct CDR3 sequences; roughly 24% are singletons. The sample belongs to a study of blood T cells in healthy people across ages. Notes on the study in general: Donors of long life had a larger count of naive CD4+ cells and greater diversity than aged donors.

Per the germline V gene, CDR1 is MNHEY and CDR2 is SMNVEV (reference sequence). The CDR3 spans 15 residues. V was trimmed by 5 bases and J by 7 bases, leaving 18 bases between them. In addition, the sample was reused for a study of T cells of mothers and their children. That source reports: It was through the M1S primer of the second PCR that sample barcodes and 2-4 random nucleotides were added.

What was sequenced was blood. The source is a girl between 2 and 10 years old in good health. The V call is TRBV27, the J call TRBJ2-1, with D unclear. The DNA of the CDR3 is TGTGCCAGCAGTCCTCCGGGCCCCGTTCCTAATGAGCAGTTCTTC. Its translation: CASSPPGPVPNEQFF.